This T cell receptor (beta chain) was documented in a study of CD8 T cells in ankylosing spondylitis. Broader study findings: Reactive arthritis synovial fluid and blood were previously reported to contain some motif variants. A TCR beta motif made of about 8 highly homologous variants seemed typical of ankylosing spondylitis blood. Matched synovial fluid from ankylosing spondylitis patients was reported to be enriched for disease-linked clones. Disease-linked clones, CD8+, were relatively rare in peripheral blood.

The CDR3 is 15 residues long. The ends lost 6 bases at V and 6 bases at J; junction bases unmatched: 11. CDR1 and CDR2 from the germline V gene are KGHSH and LQKENI. For TCR beta, libraries came from quantitative 5'-RACE with molecular barcodes. One entry per CDR3 protein results from TCRdb running MiXCR on the 5' RACE reads. Here the sample spans roughly 450,000 distinct CDR3 sequences, roughly 25% being singletons. The count of this clonotype is one. Its antigen is not known. The sample taken for sequencing was blood, either unsorted or a sorted T cell fraction (not recorded which). This sequence originates from a male donor with ankylosing spondylitis. The chain is built from TRBV18 and TRBJ2-3; the match to TRBD1 covers 8 bases. Written as DNA, the CDR3 is TGTGCCAGCTCGCTCGGACAGGGCGTATTGGATACGCAGTATTTT. Residues: CASSLGQGVLDTQYF.